In this sample, the clone carrying this TCR beta chain turned up a few times. Its antigen is unidentified. This sample is drawn from a study of CD8+CD57+ T cells in acquired aplastic anemia. Across the study: CD4+ cell libraries from healthy donors averaged about 10.8 million reads. Regarding the study as a whole: The study found no significant CD8+ Simpson's diversity difference between patients and controls.

The study profiled TCR beta VDJ and CDR3 using genomic DNA as template. From the reads, TCRdb called clonotypes with MiXCR, one entry per CDR3 protein. The sample consists of around 230,000 distinct CDR3 sequences, about 59% of them appearing once. Sequencing was done on a sample of sorted CD4+, CD8+, or CD8+CD57+ T cells (not recorded which) from PBMCs. This receptor was obtained from a human donor in good health.

CDR3 in DNA: TGCAGTGCTGGATCAGGGGACTACTACGAGCAGTACTTC. It codes for CSAGSGDYYEQYF. The gene calls are TRBV20-1 and TRBJ2-7, with D possibly TRBD2 on 7 matching bases. Germline CDR1 is DFQATT and CDR2 is SNEGSKA (reference sequence). The CDR3 runs to 13 residues. Deletions cut 5 bases from V and 3 bases from J, with 14 bases between.